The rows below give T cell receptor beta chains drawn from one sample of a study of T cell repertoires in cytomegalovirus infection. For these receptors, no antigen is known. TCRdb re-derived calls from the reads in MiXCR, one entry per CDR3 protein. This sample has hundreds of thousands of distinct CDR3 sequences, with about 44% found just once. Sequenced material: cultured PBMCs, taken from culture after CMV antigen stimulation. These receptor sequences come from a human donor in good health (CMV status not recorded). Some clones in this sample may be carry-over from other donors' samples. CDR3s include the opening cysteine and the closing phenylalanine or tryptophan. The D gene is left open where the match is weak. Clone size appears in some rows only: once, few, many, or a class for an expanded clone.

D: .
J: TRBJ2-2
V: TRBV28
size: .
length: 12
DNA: TGTGCCACCCGGGGGCGGGTCGGGGAGCTGTTTTTT
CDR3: CATRGRVGELFF

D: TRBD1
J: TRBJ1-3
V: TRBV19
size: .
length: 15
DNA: TGTGCCAGTAGTTTGGACAGGACGTCTGGAAACACCATATATTTT
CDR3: CASSLDRTSGNTIYF

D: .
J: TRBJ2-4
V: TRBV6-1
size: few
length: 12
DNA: TGTGCCAGCAGTCTACGTGGAAACATTCAGTACTTC
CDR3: CASSLRGNIQYF

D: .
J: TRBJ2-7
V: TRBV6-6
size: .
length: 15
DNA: TGTGCCAGCAGTTACGGGGTGGGCAGGGTAGGCGAGCAGTACTTC
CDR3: CASSYGVGRVGEQYF

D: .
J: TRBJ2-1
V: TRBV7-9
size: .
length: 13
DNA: TGTGCCAGCAGTCATAGGTGGGGAAATGAGCAGTTCTTC
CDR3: CASSHRWGNEQFF

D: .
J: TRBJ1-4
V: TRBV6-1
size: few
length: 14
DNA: TGTGCCAGCAGTTCGGGCGCGGCTAATGAAAAACTGTTTTTT
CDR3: CASSSGAANEKLFF

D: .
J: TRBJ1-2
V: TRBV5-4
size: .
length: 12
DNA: TGTGCCAGCAGCGACAGGTCGAATGGCTACACCTTC
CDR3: CASSDRSNGYTF

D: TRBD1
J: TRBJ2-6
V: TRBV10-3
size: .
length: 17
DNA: TGTGCCATCAGGCCCGGGACAGGATCCTCTGGGGCCAACGTCCTGACTTTC
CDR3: CAIRPGTGSSGANVLTF

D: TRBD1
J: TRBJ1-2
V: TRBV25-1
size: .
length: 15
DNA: TGTGCCACCCAAGACCGGACAGGGGGTTTCTATGGCTACACCTTC
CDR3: CATQDRTGGFYGYTF

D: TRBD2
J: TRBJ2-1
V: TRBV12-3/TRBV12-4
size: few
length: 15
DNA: TGTGCCAGCAGCCCGCCGGGACTAGGGGTCAGTGAGCAGTTCTTC
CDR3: CASSPPGLGVSEQFF

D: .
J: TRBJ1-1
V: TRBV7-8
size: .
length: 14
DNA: TGTGCCAGCAGCTTAGCGAGGGCGAAGGGTGAAGCTTTCTTT
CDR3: CASSLARAKGEAFF

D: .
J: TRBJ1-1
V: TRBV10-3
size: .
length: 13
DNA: TGTGCCATGGTAGGAGGTTCGAACACTGAAGCTTTCTTT
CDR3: CAMVGGSNTEAFF

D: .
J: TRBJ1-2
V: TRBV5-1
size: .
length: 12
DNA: TGCGCCAGCAGCTTACCCGACTATGGCTACACCTTC
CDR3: CASSLPDYGYTF

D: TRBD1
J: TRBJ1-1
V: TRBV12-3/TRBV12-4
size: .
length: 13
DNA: TGTGCCAGCAGTTTCAGGGGGCGGGCTGAAGCTTTCTTT
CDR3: CASSFRGRAEAFF

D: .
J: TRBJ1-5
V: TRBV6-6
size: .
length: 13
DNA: TGTGCCAGCAGCCTGACAGACAGTCAGCCCCAGCATTTT
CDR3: CASSLTDSQPQHF

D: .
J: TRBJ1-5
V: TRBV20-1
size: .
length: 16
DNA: TGCAGTGCTAGATCTGGGGGGGGAGGGTGGAATCAGCCCCAGCATTTT
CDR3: CSARSGGGGWNQPQHF

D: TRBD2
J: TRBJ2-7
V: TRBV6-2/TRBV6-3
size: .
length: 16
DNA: TGTGCCAGCAGTTACCCTCAGCGGGGGGGCCGCTACGAGCAGTACTTC
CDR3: CASSYPQRGGRYEQYF

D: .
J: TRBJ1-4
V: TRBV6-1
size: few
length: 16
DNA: TGTGCCAGCAGTGAAGGGATGGATACAGCTTCCGAAAAACTGTTTTTT
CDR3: CASSEGMDTASEKLFF

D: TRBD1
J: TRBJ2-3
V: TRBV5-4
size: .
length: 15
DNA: TGTGCCAGCAGCCCACAGGGGCCAGTCACAGATACGCAGTATTTT
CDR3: CASSPQGPVTDTQYF

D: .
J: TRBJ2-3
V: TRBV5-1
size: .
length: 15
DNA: TGCGCCAGCAGCCCCACGGGACAAGGGGCAGATACGCAGTATTTT
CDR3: CASSPTGQGADTQYF

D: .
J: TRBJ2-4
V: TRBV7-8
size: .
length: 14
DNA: TGTGCCAGCAGCCCCCCAAGGGGGAAAAACATTCAGTACTTC
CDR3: CASSPPRGKNIQYF

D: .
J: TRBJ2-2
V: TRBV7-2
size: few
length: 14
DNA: TGTGCCAGCAGCCCTAGGGCGTCAGCCGGGGAGCTGTTTTTT
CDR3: CASSPRASAGELFF

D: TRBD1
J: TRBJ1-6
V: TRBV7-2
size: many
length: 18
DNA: TGTGCCAGCGGCGAACTAGGGACAGGGATCTCCTATAATTCACCCCTCCACTTT
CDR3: CASGELGTGISYNSPLHF

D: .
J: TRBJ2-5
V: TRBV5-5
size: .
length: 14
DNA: TGTGCCAGCAGCTTAGGGGACCGAAAAGAGACCCAGTACTTC
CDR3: CASSLGDRKETQYF

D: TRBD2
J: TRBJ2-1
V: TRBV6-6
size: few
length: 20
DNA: TGTGCCAGCAGATCTGGACTAGCGGGAGGGAAACCCAGCTCCTACAATGAGCAGTTCTTC
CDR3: CASRSGLAGGKPSSYNEQFF

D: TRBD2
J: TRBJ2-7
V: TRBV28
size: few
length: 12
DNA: TGTGCCACCGGGACTAGCGTTTCCGAGCAGTACTTC
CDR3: CATGTSVSEQYF

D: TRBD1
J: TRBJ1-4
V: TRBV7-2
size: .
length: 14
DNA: TGTGCCAGCAGCTCTGCCGGGACAGGTGAAAAACTGTTTTTT
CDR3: CASSSAGTGEKLFF

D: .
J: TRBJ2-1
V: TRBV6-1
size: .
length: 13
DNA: TGTGCCAGCGCACCAGGTCAGCGCAATGAGCAGTTCTTC
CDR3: CASAPGQRNEQFF

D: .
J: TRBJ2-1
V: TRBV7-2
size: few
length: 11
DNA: TGTGCCAGCAGCGCACACTCTGAGCAGTTCTTC
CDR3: CASSAHSEQFF

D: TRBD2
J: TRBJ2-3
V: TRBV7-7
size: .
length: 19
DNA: TGTGCCAGCAGCCCCACCCCAGCGGGGGGACGTGCTAGCACAGATACGCAGTATTTT
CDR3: CASSPTPAGGRASTDTQYF

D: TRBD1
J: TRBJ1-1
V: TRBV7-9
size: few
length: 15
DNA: TGTGCCAGCAGCCTCTGGACAGGGCCCGCTGGTGAAGCTTTCTTT
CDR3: CASSLWTGPAGEAFF

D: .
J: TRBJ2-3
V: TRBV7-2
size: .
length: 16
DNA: TGTGCCAGCAGCTTGGGTTCCAGCATAGCAACAGATACGCAGTATTTT
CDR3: CASSLGSSIATDTQYF

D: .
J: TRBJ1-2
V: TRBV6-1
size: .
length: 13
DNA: TGTGCCAGCAGTGAAATAAGGGGATATGGCTACACCTTC
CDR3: CASSEIRGYGYTF

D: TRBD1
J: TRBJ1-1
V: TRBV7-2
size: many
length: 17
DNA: TGTGCCAGCAGCGGGGGACAGGGAACCCCAATGAACACTGAAGCTTTCTTT
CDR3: CASSGGQGTPMNTEAFF

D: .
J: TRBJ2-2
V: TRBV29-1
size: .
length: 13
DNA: TGCAGCGTGGGCTTGGGTAGAGGGGGGGAGCTGTTTTTT
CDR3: CSVGLGRGGELFF

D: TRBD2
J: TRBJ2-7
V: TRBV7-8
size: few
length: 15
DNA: TGTGCCAGCAGCTTAACCCCGACTAGCGGGGGGAACAAGTACTTC
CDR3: CASSLTPTSGGNKYF

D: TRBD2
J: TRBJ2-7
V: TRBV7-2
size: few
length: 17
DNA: TGTGCCAGCAGCCCCCCGGGACTAGCGGGGGGGCCATCCGAGCAGTACTTC
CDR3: CASSPPGLAGGPSEQYF

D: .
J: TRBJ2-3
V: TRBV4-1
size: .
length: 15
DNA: TGCGCCAGCAGCCAAGAAGGCTACCCCACAGATACGCAGTATTTT
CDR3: CASSQEGYPTDTQYF

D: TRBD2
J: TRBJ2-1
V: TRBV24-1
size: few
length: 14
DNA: TGTGCCACCAGTGACCCCGGGACTAGCGGGAGATGGTTCTTC
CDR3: CATSDPGTSGRWFF

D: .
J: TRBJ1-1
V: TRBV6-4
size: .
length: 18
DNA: TGTGCCAGCAGTGAATCACCAACGCCGACCACGGGGAGCGGTGAAGCTTTCTTT
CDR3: CASSESPTPTTGSGEAFF

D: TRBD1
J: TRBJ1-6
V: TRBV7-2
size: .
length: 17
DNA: TGTGCCAGCAGCCCAGAAACAGGGGGCTCCTATAATTCACCCCTCCACTTT
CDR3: CASSPETGGSYNSPLHF

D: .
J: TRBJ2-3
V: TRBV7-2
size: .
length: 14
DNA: TGTGCCAGCAGCTCCGTTGAGAGCACAGATACGCAGTATTTT
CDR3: CASSSVESTDTQYF

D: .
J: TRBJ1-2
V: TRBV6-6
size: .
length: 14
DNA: TGTGCCAGCAGAAAACTAGGGAGTTGGGATGGCTACACCTTC
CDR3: CASRKLGSWDGYTF

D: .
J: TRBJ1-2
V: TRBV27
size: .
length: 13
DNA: TGTGCCAGCAGTTTCGGGGGGGCAGGTGGCTACACCTTC
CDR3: CASSFGGAGGYTF

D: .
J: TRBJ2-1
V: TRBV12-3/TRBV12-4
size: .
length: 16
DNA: TGTGCCAGCAGTCGTCAGGGACTCCAGGTTGGGAATGAGCAGTTCTTC
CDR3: CASSRQGLQVGNEQFF

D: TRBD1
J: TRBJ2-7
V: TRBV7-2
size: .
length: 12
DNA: TGTGCCAGCAGCTCTACAGGGGCCGAGCAGTACTTC
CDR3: CASSSTGAEQYF

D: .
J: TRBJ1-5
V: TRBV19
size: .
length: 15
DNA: TGTGCCAGTAGTGCCAGGGAGATAACAAATCAGCCCCAGCATTTT
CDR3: CASSAREITNQPQHF

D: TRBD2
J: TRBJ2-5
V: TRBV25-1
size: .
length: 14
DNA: TGTGCCAGCACCGGACTAGCGGACGAAGAGACCCAGTACTTC
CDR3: CASTGLADEETQYF

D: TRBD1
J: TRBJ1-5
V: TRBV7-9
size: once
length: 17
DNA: TGTGCCAGCAGCACCTGGACAGGGGGTGTGGGCAATCAGCCCCAGCATTTT
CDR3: CASSTWTGGVGNQPQHF

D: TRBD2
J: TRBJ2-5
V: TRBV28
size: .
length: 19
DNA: TGTGCCAGCAGTTTAAACCGACTAGCGGGGGGCAGGGGGCAAGAGACCCAGTACTTC
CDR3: CASSLNRLAGGRGQETQYF